This TCR beta chain was obtained from a study of identical twins' blood T cells. General study results and limits: Each donor's most abundant TCRbeta clonotypes shared more CDR3 sequences with her twin than unrelated donors.

Trimming cost V 5 bases and J 4 bases; bases outside gene matches: 6. From germline, CDR1 is SGHVS and CDR2 FQNEAQ. There are 14 residues in the CDR3. Worth noting for this clonotype: Its cognate antigen is unknown.

TCRdb called the 5' RACE reads again in MiXCR, with one record for every CDR3 protein. The table shows 350,000 to 400,000 distinct CDR3 sequences, with roughly 31% occurring only once. The specimen sequenced was PBMCs. The source is a woman between 18 and 50 years old in good health. V is TRBV7-8 and J is TRBJ1-2, with 8 bases fitting TRBD1. CDR3 nucleotides: TGTGCCAGCAGCCCTGAGCAGGGGGCCTATGGCTACACCTTC. Its translation is CASSPEQGAYGYTF.